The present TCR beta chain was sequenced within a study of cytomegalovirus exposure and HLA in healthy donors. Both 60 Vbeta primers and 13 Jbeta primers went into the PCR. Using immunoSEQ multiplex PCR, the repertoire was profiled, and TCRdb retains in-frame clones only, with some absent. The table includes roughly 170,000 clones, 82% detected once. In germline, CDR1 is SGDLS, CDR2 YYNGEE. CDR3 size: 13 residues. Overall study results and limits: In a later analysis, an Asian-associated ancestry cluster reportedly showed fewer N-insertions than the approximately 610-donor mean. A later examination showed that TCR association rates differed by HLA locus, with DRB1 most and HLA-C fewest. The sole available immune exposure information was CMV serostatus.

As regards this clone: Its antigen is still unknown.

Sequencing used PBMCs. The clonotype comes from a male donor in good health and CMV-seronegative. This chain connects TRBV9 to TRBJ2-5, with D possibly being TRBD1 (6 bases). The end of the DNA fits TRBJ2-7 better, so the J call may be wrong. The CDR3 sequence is CASSVSGAYEQYF. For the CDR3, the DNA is TGTGCCAGCAGCGTTTCAGGGGCCTACGAGCAGTACTTC.